The 20 T cell receptor beta chains reported below all come from one sample, sequenced in a study of T cells in Graves' hyperthyroidism and ophthalmopathy. What was amplified from RNA transcripts were TCR beta CDR3 regions. Primed by the HTBI set, a first-round RT-PCR was run on the TCR CDR3. TCRdb passed the multiplex PCR reads through MiXCR, listing each CDR3 protein once. The repertoire holds hundreds of thousands of distinct CDR3 sequences, with about 20% as singletons. The specimen was blood. The receptors originated from a man aged 35-49 years with Graves' ophthalmopathy.

In this sample, this clonotype turned up a few times. The chain is built from TRBV12-3 or TRBV12-4 and TRBJ1-6; TRBD1 is a possible D gene (6 bases). This CDR3 is built from 17 residues. Trimming took 7 bases from V and 9 from J, leaving 25 bases between them. The DNA for the CDR3 is TGTGCCAGCACCGCCAACAGGGTCGGGCTGGAGAGTTCACCCCTCCACTTT. Its translation: CASTANRVGLESSPLHF.

This clonotype has ten or more counts. The chain joins TRBV12-3 or TRBV12-4 to TRBJ1-1; D not resolved. The V and J ends lost 3 bases and 0 bases respectively, with 5 bases between them. This CDR3 is 13 amino acids long. CDR3 DNA sequence: TGTGCCAGCAGTTTTTGGCTGAACACTGAAGCTTTCTTT. Its protein is CASSFWLNTEAFF.

This clonotype was counted many times. The gene calls are TRBV12-3 or TRBV12-4 and TRBJ1-6; D perhaps matches TRBD1 (5 bases). The CDR3 is 13 residues long. V was pared by 7 bases and J by 9 bases, with 13 bases between. CDR3 sequence reads: CASTLAGSSPLHF. Written as DNA, the CDR3 is TGTGCCAGCACCTTGGCAGGGAGTTCACCCCTCCACTTT.

The chain recombines TRBV3-1 with TRBJ2-3; D remains unclear. Germline assignment: CDR1 LGHDT and CDR2 YNNKEL (reference sequence). This CDR3 has 14 amino acids. V shed 4 bases and J shed 0 bases, with 8 bases lying between them. This chain's CDR3 is CASSRILSTDTQYF. CDR3 bases: TGTGCCAGCAGCCGAATACTTAGCACAGATACGCAGTATTTT.

This clonotype has at least ten counts. The chain links TRBV18 to TRBJ2-1; D gene uncertain. With 4 bases removed from V and 4 bases from J, the gap between germline ends came to 8 bases. The CDR3 loop spans 13 amino acids. Germline CDR1 reads KGHSH; CDR2 reads LQKENI. The CDR3 loop reads CASSQQIYNEQFF. As DNA, the CDR3 is TGTGCCAGCTCACAACAAATATACAATGAGCAGTTCTTC. The full variable domain, in which reference TRBV18 and TRBJ2-1 provide the parts outside the CDR3, is NAGVMQNPRHLVRRRGQEARLRCSPMKGHSHVYWYRQLPEEGLKFMVYLQKENIIDESGMPKERFSAEFPKEGPSILRIQQVVRGDSAAYFCASSQQIYNEQFFGPGTRLTVL.

This clonotype was counted a few times. The rearrangement links TRBV6-1 to TRBJ2-7, with D perhaps TRBD2 (6 bases). The ends were cut back, 8 bases at V and 1 base at J, with 12 bases in the middle. Per germline, CDR1 MNHNS and CDR2 SASEGT. The CDR3 is 13 residues long. CDR3 loop: CASRQGGSYEQYF. The CDR3 DNA reads TGTGCCAGCCGACAAGGAGGGTCCTACGAGCAGTACTTC.

The chain uses TRBV18 and TRBJ2-2; tentative D call: TRBD2 (6 bases). From germline, CDR1 is KGHSH and CDR2 LQKENI. This CDR3 comprises 15 residues. Trimming stripped 6 bases from V and 4 bases from J, with 15 bases between. In nucleotides, the CDR3 is TGTGCCAGCTCTAAAAGCGGGCAGGTCACCGGGGAGCTGTTTTTT. Translating it yields CASSKSGQVTGELFF.

This clonotype was seen a few times. This chain connects TRBV29-1 to TRBJ1-1; a weak D match, TRBD1 (5 bases). The V gene's germline CDR1 is SQVTM and CDR2 ANQGSEA. The germline V and J ends were trimmed by 5 bases and 7 bases, with 11 bases remaining between them. The CDR3 contains 11 residues. CDR3 protein: CSVLRGGEAFF. The CDR3 DNA reads as TGCAGCGTTCTTCGGGGGGGTGAAGCTTTCTTT.

This clonotype has at least ten counts. The chain couples TRBV7-2 to TRBJ2-3; D not resolved. Trimming left V 1 base short and J 5 bases short, with 7 bases between. Germline CDR1 and CDR2: SGHTA and FQGNSA. The CDR3 spans 13 residues. The CDR3 reads CASSLVVIDTQYF. The CDR3, as DNA: TGTGCCAGCAGCTTAGTAGTAATAGATACGCAGTATTTT.

This clonotype was recorded many times. CDR3 sequence (DNA): TGTGCCAGCAACCCTTTAGGCGAGGGGGACTACTCCTACGAGCAGTACTTC. It encodes CASNPLGEGDYSYEQYF. This rearrangement joins TRBV28 to TRBJ2-7; D is possibly TRBD2 (7 bases). The CDR3 loop spans 17 amino acids. V was shortened by 7 bases and J by 0 bases, with 22 bases between the two germline ends. The V gene's germline CDR1 is MDHEN and CDR2 SYDVKM.

This clonotype came up a few times. V and J are TRBV29-1 and TRBJ1-2; TRBD1 might be the D (5 bases). This CDR3 has 13 amino acids. The V gene lost 5 bases and the J gene lost 0 bases, with 10 bases spanning the gap. Germline V CDR1 and CDR2: SQVTM, ANQGSEA. CDR3 DNA sequence: TGCAGCGTTCCCGAACAGGCTAACTATGGCTACACCTTC. Translation gives CSVPEQANYGYTF.

This clonotype occurred a few times. V usage is TRBV7-9 and J usage is TRBJ2-7; the D gene is possibly TRBD2 (8 bases). V was clipped by 5 bases and J by 5 bases, with 31 bases between them. Per the germline V gene, CDR1 is SEHNR and CDR2 is FQNEAQ (reference sequence). There are 19 residues in the CDR3. The CDR3 nucleotides are TGTGCCAGCAGCCCCCCCCTCCTCTCCTCGGACGGGAGGGGGCACGAGCAGTACTTC. Translation: CASSPPLLSSDGRGHEQYF.

The chain uses TRBV5-4 and TRBJ1-2; possibly TRBD1 for D (6 bases). The CDR3 totals 14 residues. Per germline, CDR1 SGHNT and CDR2 YYREEE (reference sequence). The V end lost 3 bases, the J end lost 4 bases, and 13 bases lay between the germline ends. CDR3 nucleotides: TGTGCCAGCAGCTCCGGGGGGGCGGGCTATGGCTACACCTTC. Protein: CASSSGGAGYGYTF.

The chain couples TRBV12-3 or TRBV12-4 to TRBJ1-3, with TRBD1 as a possible D gene (5 bases). The CDR3 sequence is 16 residues long. Between the trimmed V and J ends, which lost 6 bases and 0 bases, there was a span of 15 bases. In DNA, the CDR3 is TGTGCCAGCAGCGCGAGGTGGGGGGGCTCTGGAAACACCATATATTTT. Translated: CASSARWGGSGNTIYF.

This clonotype was detected ten times or more. The chain carries TRBV28 and TRBJ1-2; D is ambiguous. Germline CDR1 reads MDHEN; CDR2 reads SYDVKM. Trimming removed 2 bases at V and 5 bases at J, with 6 bases between. This CDR3 is 12 amino acids long. The CDR3 reads CASSLRGYGYTF. Here the CDR3 DNA reads TGTGCCAGCAGTTTACGGGGTTATGGCTACACCTTC.

In this sample, this clonotype turned up a few times. This chain joins TRBV7-3 and TRBJ1-1; weak D call: TRBD1 (5 bases). V was cut by 5 bases and J by 4 bases, with 17 bases left in between. This CDR3 comprises 15 residues. Germline V gene sequence: CDR1 SGHTA, CDR2 FQGTGA. This chain's CDR3 is CASSPRGTDTTEAFF. The CDR3 coding sequence is TGTGCCAGCAGCCCTCGGGGGACGGATACCACTGAAGCTTTCTTT.

This clonotype was found a few times. This chain joins TRBV20-1 and TRBJ2-7; D perhaps matches TRBD2 (6 bases). Trimming removed 0 bases at V and 0 bases at J, with 12 bases between. The CDR3 covers 15 residues. Germline-derived CDR1 and CDR2 are DFQATT and SNEGSKA (reference sequence). CDR3 DNA sequence: TGCAGTGCTAGAGATCTAGCGATTAGCTCCTACGAGCAGTACTTC. This encodes CSARDLAISSYEQYF.

This clonotype was counted a few times. This chain connects TRBV13 to TRBJ1-6, with 8 positions matching TRBD1. This CDR3 is 14 amino acids long. Per the germline V gene, CDR1 is PRHDT and CDR2 is FYEKMQ (reference sequence). V shed 6 bases and J 7 bases; nucleotides not matched to a gene: 5. This chain's CDR3 is CASSTDRDNSPLHF. CDR3 DNA: TGTGCCAGCAGTACGGACAGGGACAATTCACCCCTCCACTTT.

This clonotype was seen many times. V gene TRBV12-3 or TRBV12-4 combines with J gene TRBJ1-5; 10 bases are a match to TRBD1. V shed 5 bases, J shed 4 bases, and the junction held 8 bases outside the gene matches. The CDR3 is 16 amino acids. The CDR3 region has the DNA TGTGCCAGCAGTCAGTCGGGACAGGGGAAAAATCAGCCCCAGCATTTT. It specifies CASSQSGQGKNQPQHF.

There are a few counts of this clonotype. V usage is TRBV5-5 and J usage is TRBJ2-2, with unresolved D. The CDR3 length is 15 residues. The V end was cut by 2 bases, the J end by 0 bases, with 8 bases between. Germline CDR1 reads SGHKS; CDR2 reads YYEKEE (reference sequence). The CDR3 sequence is CASSFTASNTGELFF. As DNA, the CDR3 is TGTGCCAGCAGCTTCACAGCGTCGAACACCGGGGAGCTGTTTTTT.